The clone carrying this TCR beta chain was observed once. Germline CDR1 LGHDT, CDR2 YNNKEL (reference sequence). The CDR3 extends over 14 amino acids. V shed 0 bases and J shed 8 bases, with 13 bases lying between them. Sequencing was performed with immunoSEQ multiplex PCR; in TCRdb, only in-frame clones are kept and a portion is missing. The sample includes over 100,000 clones, roughly 80% of them seen just once. This entry belongs to a study of blood T cell repertoires in COVID-19. About the study: Sample material is recorded as cDNA or gDNA derived from T cells, B-cell-depleted T cells, or PBMCs.

Input material: peripheral blood. The clonotype originates from a woman aged 55-70 years with acute or convalescent COVID-19. The rearrangement joins TRBV3-1 (or the pseudogene TRBV3-2) to TRBJ1-2; D uncertain. CDR3 nucleotides: TGTGCCAGCAGCCAAGATCCCACTTACCGGGGCTACACCTTC. This sequence encodes CASSQDPTYRGYTF.